Listed below are T cell receptor beta chains from one sample, sequenced in a study of blood T cells in healthy people across ages. TCRdb passed the 5' RACE reads through MiXCR, listing each CDR3 protein once. The sample carries about 1,500,000 distinct CDR3 sequences, around 39% recorded once. Sequenced: blood. Receptor source: a woman aged 18 to 35 in good health. Each CDR3 is given with its conserved first and last residue. The D gene is left open where the match is weak. The listing skips clone size in some rows; elsewhere it reads once, few, many or a size class.

v_call	j_call	d_call	clone_size	cdr3_nt	cdr3_aa
TRBV12-3/TRBV12-4	TRBJ1-2	-	-	TGTGCCAGCGGAGTCTGGCAGTCCCCGGGAGGCTACACCTTC	CASGVWQSPGGYTF
TRBV12-3/TRBV12-4	TRBJ2-5	-	-	TGTGCCAGCAGTACTACAGGAGCCCAAGAGACCCAGTACTTC	CASSTTGAQETQYF
TRBV7-2	TRBJ1-2	-	-	TGTGCCAGCAGCACCAGCTCTGGGGGGACGGGTGGCTACACCTTC	CASSTSSGGTGGYTF
TRBV12-3/TRBV12-4	TRBJ2-2	TRBD1	-	TGTGCCAGCAGGAAAAGGGGACAGGGGACCGGGGAGCTGTTTTTT	CASRKRGQGTGELFF
TRBV6-5	TRBJ2-7	-	few	TGTGCCAGCAGTTACTCCCCCATACGGGGTCCCTACGAGCAGTACTTC	CASSYSPIRGPYEQYF
TRBV7-9	TRBJ2-3	TRBD1	-	TGTGCCAGCAGCTCAGATTACAGGGGGAGCACAGATACGCAGTATTTT	CASSSDYRGSTDTQYF
TRBV30	TRBJ1-1	TRBD1	-	TGTGCCTGTCGGGGACAGGCTGAAGCTTTCTTT	CACRGQAEAFF
TRBV13	TRBJ2-3	-	-	TGTGCCAGCAGCTTCCGACAGAAAGTTAGCACAGATACGCAGTATTTT	CASSFRQKVSTDTQYF
TRBV6-5	TRBJ1-2	-	once	TGTGCCAGCAGTGACGGGGCCGGACGAGGCTACACCTTC	CASSDGAGRGYTF
TRBV7-2	TRBJ2-3	-	-	TGTGCCAGCAGCTTAGCTGAGACTAGAAGCACAGATACGCAGTATTTT	CASSLAETRSTDTQYF
TRBV20-1	TRBJ2-7	-	-	TGCAGTGCTAGGGAGGCAACTTACAATGAGCAGTACTTC	CSAREATYNEQYF
TRBV2	TRBJ2-1	-	-	TGTGCCAGCAATCGAGGTCTCAGCTCGAACAATGAGCAGTTCTTC	CASNRGLSSNNEQFF
TRBV20-1	TRBJ2-5	TRBD2	-	TGCAGTGCCCAGACTAGCGGGGAAGCCTACAATGAGCAGTACTTC	CSAQTSGEAYNEQYF
TRBV6-6	TRBJ2-1	-	-	TGTGCCAGCAGTAATAACCCCCCGGGTGAGCAGTTCTTC	CASSNNPPGEQFF
TRBV7-8	TRBJ1-4	-	-	TGTGCCAGCAGCTTAGTAACAGGGAAAGAAAAACTGTTTTTT	CASSLVTGKEKLFF
TRBV3-1	TRBJ2-1	-	once	TGTGCCAGCAGCCAAGAAGGATACTACGGCATCTACAATGAGCAGTTCTTC	CASSQEGYYGIYNEQFF
TRBV20-1	TRBJ2-5	TRBD2	-	TGCAGTACTAAGCGGGGGGGCCTTGAGACCCAGTACTTC	CSTKRGGLETQYF
TRBV20-1	TRBJ2-5	-	once	TGCAGTGCTAGAGGAACCGGGGGCAACTCTCAAGAGACCCAGTACTTC	CSARGTGGNSQETQYF
TRBV4-1	TRBJ2-7	TRBD1	few	TGCGCCAGCAGCCCTACGGGACAGGAAAGCCCCTACGAGCAGTACTTC	CASSPTGQESPYEQYF
TRBV20-1	TRBJ2-5	-	-	TGCAGTGCCCCCGGGCTGGGGGGAGAGACCCAGTACTTC	CSAPGLGGETQYF
TRBV6-6	TRBJ1-1	-	few	TGTGCCAGCAGCCAACTTGGAACTGAAGCTTTCTTT	CASSQLGTEAFF
TRBV20-1	TRBJ2-7	TRBD2	-	TGCAGTGCTAGCCAGTCCCGGGACTACCGCTTCGAGCAGTACTTC	CSASQSRDYRFEQYF
TRBV4-1	TRBJ1-4	-	few	TGCGCCAGCAGCCAAGATTGGGCCTACAATGAAAAACTGTTTTTT	CASSQDWAYNEKLFF